A selection of T cell receptor beta chains follows, all from one sample in a study of T cells after posttransplantation cyclophosphamide. Measured with immunoSEQ multiplex PCR; TCRdb has only the in-frame clones, and not every one. The sample contains fewer than 5,000 clones, none occurring once; over 10% lies in the top ten. The starting material was PBMCs, obtained after allogeneic stem cell transplant with posttransplant cyclophosphamide. These receptors all come from a female patient aged 18-30 years who received an allogeneic stem cell transplant from an unrelated donor, was CMV-positive, and had acute GVHD only. The graft donor may have contributed some T cells. CDR3s include the opening cysteine and the closing phenylalanine or tryptophan.

cdr3_aa j_call v_call
CASSSVHSGRGNEQFF TRBJ2-1 TRBV27
CASSQPGRGGPSYNEQFF TRBJ2-1 TRBV23-1
CSWKGDRRGEQEF TRBJ2-7 TRBV30
CASSPPWADDYGYTF TRBJ1-2 TRBV7-2
CASSPSTGDYEQYF TRBJ2-7 TRBV27
CASSPRAGPTGELFF TRBJ2-2 TRBV11-2
CASSLEQGGTEAFF TRBJ1-1 TRBV7-9
CASSLSYNEQFF TRBJ2-1 TRBV14
CASSSGQYGGTEAFF TRBJ1-1 TRBV19
CATSRKGAAYYEQYF TRBJ2-7 TRBV15
CASVRDRSSYEQYF TRBJ2-7 TRBV6-1
CASSRGLAGGQGWNEQYF TRBJ2-7 TRBV4-2
CASGREGPKGEQFF TRBJ2-1 TRBV6-1
CASSLVGLAGRDEQYF TRBJ2-7 TRBV5-1
CASSDGVSQETQYF TRBJ2-5 TRBV2
CAWGTGTNYEQYF - TRBV30
CASSPLAGGLGEQFF TRBJ2-1 TRBV19
CASSLGLFSGANVLTF TRBJ2-6 TRBV5-5
CASQGTGRHQETQYF TRBJ2-5 TRBV27
CASSRDRVNTEAFF TRBJ1-1 TRBV28
CASSQRETRNEQFF TRBJ2-1 TRBV11-2
CASSFPVPGENQPQHF TRBJ1-5 TRBV28
CASSYLDRGMNEQYF - TRBV6-6
CASSPPRVSYEQYF TRBJ2-7 TRBV18
CASSPTGENYEQYF TRBJ2-7 TRBV6-5
CASSLGLPLAGSGNTIYF TRBJ1-3 TRBV7-6
CATFSGKSYEQYF TRBJ2-7 TRBV19
CASSPREPLGNEQFF TRBJ2-1 TRBV4-1
CASSGWTGAEAFF TRBJ1-1 TRBV6-1
CASSWGASGQETQYF TRBJ2-5 TRBV5-4
CAIRKTSGRLDTQYF TRBJ2-3 TRBV10-3
CASSSFSGRGEQFF TRBJ2-1 TRBV27
CASSLRDWGDYEQYF TRBJ2-7 TRBV7-9
CASSPSSTGSYEQYF TRBJ2-7 TRBV28
CASSLGQGRDYGYTF TRBJ1-2 TRBV5-1
CASSLTTGGAGEGYTF TRBJ1-2 TRBV7-9
CASSLEVAGVSGELFF TRBJ2-2 TRBV5-1
CASSLGRTGSTDTQYF TRBJ2-3 TRBV11-3
CASRRDDYGYTF TRBJ1-2 TRBV6-5